One sample yielded the 21 T cell receptor beta chains listed below, sequenced in a study of CD8 T cells in ankylosing spondylitis. MiXCR, applied by TCRdb to the 5' RACE reads, yields one record per CDR3 protein. Of more than 650,000 distinct CDR3 sequences detected, 12% appear once; the ten largest clones hold approximately 0.5%. General study points: Made up of about eight highly homologous variants, a TCR beta motif appeared characteristic of ankylosing spondylitis blood.

These receptors' targets are unknown. Material for sequencing was blood, either unsorted or a sorted T cell fraction (not recorded which). The receptor set was obtained from a male donor with ankylosing spondylitis.

This clonotype has a single count. A much larger clone lies one base from this, so it may be a read error. The V gene is TRBV7-2, the J gene TRBJ1-3; D remains ambiguous. Germline CDR1 reads SGHTA; CDR2 reads FQGNSA. This CDR3 contains 13 residues. In nucleotides, the CDR3 is TGTGCCAGCATCTTAGCGTACGGAAACACCATATATTTT. It is translated as CASILAYGNTIYF.

This clonotype was observed a handful of times. V usage is TRBV20-1 and J usage is TRBJ2-3; 8 bases line up with TRBD2. Losses at the gene ends were 0 bases for V and 1 base for J; bases not matched to a gene: 9. In germline, CDR1 is DFQATT, CDR2 SNEGSKA (reference sequence). The CDR3 totals 17 residues. The CDR3, as DNA: TGCAGTGCTAGAGATGTCGGCGCGGGGGGTGGCACAGATACGCAGTATTTT. Translated: CSARDVGAGGGTDTQYF.

This clonotype was counted a few times. The chain has TRBV7-2 and TRBJ2-2; 9 bases align to TRBD2. CDR1 SGHTA and CDR2 FQGNSA come from the germline V gene. The V gene end was trimmed by 2 bases and the J gene end by 6 bases; junction bases not matched to a gene: 1. This CDR3 is built from 14 residues. The CDR3 here is CASSLTSGSGELFF. DNA for the CDR3: TGTGCCAGCAGCTTAACTAGCGGGTCCGGGGAGCTGTTTTTT.

The rearrangement joins TRBV6-2 or TRBV6-3 to TRBJ2-5, with 10 bases that match TRBD1. Germline V CDR1 and CDR2: MNHEY, SVGEGT. The CDR3 length is 14 residues. J lost 3 bases, V lost 4 bases, and 2 bases had no gene match. CDR3 protein: CASSFGQGEETQYF. CDR3 DNA: TGTGCCAGCAGTTTCGGACAGGGGGAAGAGACCCAGTACTTC.

This clonotype was counted at least ten times. The chain uses TRBV27 and TRBJ1-3, with unresolved D. CDR1 is MNHEY, CDR2 SMNVEV, per germline (reference sequence). Deletions cut 6 bases from V and 1 base from J, with 19 bases between. The CDR3 length is 17 residues. The CDR3, as DNA: TGTGCCAGCAGCCTCGCACACGGCCCTTCGTCTGGAAACACCATATATTTT. Translation gives CASSLAHGPSSGNTIYF.

Written as DNA, the CDR3 is TGCAGCGTTGATGCAGGGCGGGGGGAGACCCAGTACTTC. This codes for CSVDAGRGETQYF. This sequence joins TRBV29-1 and TRBJ2-5; 7 bases line up with TRBD2. V lost 3 bases and J lost 5; bases outside the gene matches: 6. Germline V lookup: CDR1 SQVTM, CDR2 ANQGSEA. This CDR3 is 13 amino acids long.

This clonotype turned up a few times. The chain has TRBV9 and TRBJ2-1; maybe TRBD1 (6 bases). Germline V gene data show CDR1 as SGDLS and CDR2 as YYNGEE. The V and J ends lost 5 bases and 4 bases respectively, with 16 bases between them. The CDR3 has 15 residues. The CDR3 DNA is TGTGCCAGCAGTCCAGGGGCCCACCCGTACAATGAGCAGTTCTTC. This gives the protein CASSPGAHPYNEQFF.

This clonotype was detected many times. J is TRBJ1-1 and V is TRBV12-3 or TRBV12-4; D is unresolved. The CDR3 length is 13 residues. Deletions cut 6 bases from V and 1 base from J, with 9 bases between. The CDR3 DNA reads TGTGCCAGCAGCCGTACATGGAACACTGAAGCTTTCTTT. Encoded protein: CASSRTWNTEAFF.

The rearrangement uses TRBV11-2 and TRBJ2-1, with D perhaps matching TRBD2 (6 bases). V gave up 5 bases and J gave up 7 bases, with 15 bases separating them. The CDR3 covers 14 residues. Germline V CDR1 and CDR2: SGHAT, FQNNGV. CDR3 in DNA: TGTGCCAGCAGCCCCCAGACTAGGGGAAATGAGCAGTTCTTC. Amino acid sequence: CASSPQTRGNEQFF.

This clonotype was found many times. The rearrangement joins TRBV4-2 to TRBJ1-3; D ambiguous. The germline V gene encodes CDR1 LGHNA and CDR2 YNFKEQ. The V gene lost 1 base and the J gene lost 2 bases, with 6 bases spanning the gap. The CDR3 consists of 14 residues. In nucleotides, the CDR3 is TGTGCCAGCAGCCAAGGCCGGACTGGAAACACCATATATTTT. Translated, it gives CASSQGRTGNTIYF.

This clonotype turned up a few times. This sequence joins TRBV12-3 or TRBV12-4 and TRBJ2-3; no definite D call. The CDR3 consists of 11 residues. Trimming pared 3 bases from V and 9 bases from J, leaving 7 bases between. This chain's CDR3 is CASSFMTTQYF. The CDR3 DNA is TGTGCCAGCAGTTTTATGACAACGCAGTATTTT.

There are a few counts of this clonotype. J is TRBJ1-3 and V is TRBV28; 7 nucleotides agree with TRBD1. The CDR3 loop spans 15 amino acids. After removal of 5 bases from V and 2 bases from J, the junction contained 6 bases not matched to a gene. Germline loops: CDR1 MDHEN, CDR2 SYDVKM. The CDR3 here is CASSILQGPGNTIYF. As DNA, the CDR3 is TGTGCCAGCAGTATCTTACAGGGGCCTGGAAACACCATATATTTT.

There are a few counts of this clonotype. V gene TRBV6-1 combines with J gene TRBJ2-5, with D perhaps being TRBD1 or TRBD2 (5 bases each). V gave up 6 bases and J gave up 1 base, with 12 bases separating them. Germline CDR1 and CDR2: MNHNS and SASEGT. The CDR3 length is 14 residues. This chain's CDR3 is CASRGHGGQETQYF. In nucleotides, the CDR3 is TGTGCCAGCAGGGGGCATGGGGGCCAAGAGACCCAGTACTTC.

This CDR3 is CASSLEATWENIQYF. CDR3 nucleotide sequence: TGTGCCAGCAGCTTAGAGGCAACTTGGGAAAACATTCAGTACTTC. The gene calls are TRBV7-2 and TRBJ2-4; no clear D. Germline CDR1 SGHTA, CDR2 FQGNSA. The ends were cut back, 1 base at V and 5 bases at J, with 12 bases in the middle. This CDR3 is 15 amino acids long.

The chain recombines TRBV19 with TRBJ2-7; D assignment may be TRBD1 or TRBD2 (5 bases each). V was cut by 5 bases and J by 3 bases, with 20 bases left in between. Looked up from germline, CDR1 is LNHDA and CDR2 is SQIVND (reference sequence). There are 16 residues in the CDR3. DNA of the CDR3: TGTGCCAGTAGTCCCCAAGTGGTGGGACGGGTCTACGAGCAGTACTTC. Translation: CASSPQVVGRVYEQYF.

This clonotype was counted only a few times. The rearrangement uses TRBV25-1 and TRBJ2-7; D possibly corresponds to TRBD1 (6 bases). In germline, CDR1 is MGHDK, CDR2 SYGVNS. This CDR3 region has 14 residues. Trimming shortened V by 7 bases and J by 6 bases, and 19 bases separated the two germline ends. The DNA of the CDR3 is TGTGCCAGCACACCACAGGGTGGGTTGGTCGAGCAGTACTTC. It is translated as CASTPQGGLVEQYF.

The J gene is TRBJ1-1, the V gene TRBV10-3; tentative D call: TRBD1 (5 bases). The CDR3 loop spans 16 amino acids. V was cut by 5 bases and J by 1 base, with 17 bases left in between. The germline gives CDR1 ENHRY, CDR2 SYGVKD. The CDR3, as DNA: TGTGCCATCAGTTCCCGAGCTCTGACAGAGAACACTGAAGCTTTCTTT. Its protein is CAISSRALTENTEAFF.

This clonotype was counted a few times. V gene TRBV20-1 combines with J gene TRBJ2-3, with D possibly being TRBD1 or TRBD2 (5 bases each). Germline V gene sequence: CDR1 DFQATT, CDR2 SNEGSKA (reference sequence). With 0 bases removed from V and 4 bases from J, the gap between germline ends came to 11 bases. This CDR3 has 14 amino acids. CDR3 amino acids: CSARDRSGPDTQYF. In DNA, the CDR3 is TGCAGTGCTAGAGATCGTTCGGGGCCAGATACGCAGTATTTT.

A remark on this clonotype: A much larger clone differs from this one at a single base, so this may be a read error. The chain combines TRBV9 with TRBJ2-1, with D unclear. V lost 0 bases to trimming and J lost 0 bases, with 4 bases between them. The CDR3 sequence is 14 residues long. Per the germline V gene, CDR1 is SGDLS and CDR2 is YYNGEE. The CDR3: CASSVVISYNEQFF. CDR3 nucleotides: TGTGCCAGCAGCGTAGTGATCTCCTACAATGAGCAGTTCTTC.

The rearrangement uses TRBV5-1 and TRBJ1-2; D gene uncertain. The CDR3 consists of 14 residues. The V and J ends lost 3 bases and 1 base respectively, with 10 bases between them. Per germline, CDR1 SGHRS and CDR2 YFSETQ. The chain's CDR3 is CASSSTGFNYGYTF. The CDR3 DNA reads TGCGCCAGCAGCTCCACTGGTTTTAACTATGGCTACACCTTC.

Ten or more counts support this clonotype. CDR3 residues: CSARGNSPLHF. DNA of the CDR3: TGCAGTGCTAGAGGGAATTCACCCCTCCACTTT. V is TRBV20-1 and J is TRBJ1-6, with D uncertain. The CDR3 extends over 11 amino acids. The germline V and J ends were trimmed by 1 base and 7 bases, with 2 bases remaining between them. CDR1 and CDR2 from the germline V gene are DFQATT and SNEGSKA (reference sequence).